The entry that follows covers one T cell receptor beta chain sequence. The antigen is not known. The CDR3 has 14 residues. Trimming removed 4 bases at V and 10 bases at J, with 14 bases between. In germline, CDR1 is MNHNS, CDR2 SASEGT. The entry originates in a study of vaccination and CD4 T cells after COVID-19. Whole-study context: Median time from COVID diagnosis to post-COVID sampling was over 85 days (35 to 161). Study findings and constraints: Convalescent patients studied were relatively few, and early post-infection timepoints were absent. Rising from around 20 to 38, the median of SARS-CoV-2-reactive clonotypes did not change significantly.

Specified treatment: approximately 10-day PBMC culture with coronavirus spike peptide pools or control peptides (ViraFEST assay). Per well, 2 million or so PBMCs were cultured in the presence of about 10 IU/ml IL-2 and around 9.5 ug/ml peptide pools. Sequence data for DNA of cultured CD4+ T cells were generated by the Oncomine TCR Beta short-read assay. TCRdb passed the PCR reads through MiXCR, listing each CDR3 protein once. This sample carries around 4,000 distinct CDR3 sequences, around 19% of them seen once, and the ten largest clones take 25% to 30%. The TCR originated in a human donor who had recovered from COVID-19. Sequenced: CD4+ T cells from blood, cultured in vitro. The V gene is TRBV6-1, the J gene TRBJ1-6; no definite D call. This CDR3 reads CASSARLAESPLHF. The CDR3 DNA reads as TGTGCCAGCAGTGCCCGATTAGCGGAATCACCCCTCCACTTT.